These T cell receptor beta chains were read from a single sample in a study of shared clonotypes between healthy human individuals. TCRdb's table, derived via immunoSEQ multiplex PCR, lists solely in-frame clones and lacks some. The sample includes around 2.3 million clones, approximately 96% of them seen just once. The source material was naive CD4+ T cells sorted from blood. The receptors originated from a man aged 18 to 29 in good health. Each CDR3 is given with its conserved first and last residue. Some rows have no size entry. The others give once, few or many, or a class for an expanded clone.

j_gene	abundance	v_gene	CDR3aa
TRBJ2-5	-	TRBV5-1	CASSLGDKSPETQYF
TRBJ1-4	-	TRBV7-9	CASRETGNEKLFF
TRBJ2-1	-	TRBV7-2	CASSPLGNEQFF
TRBJ2-7	-	TRBV10-3	CAITASGTSYEQYF
TRBJ1-4	once	TRBV5-1	CASSFQGFGEKLFF
TRBJ1-1	once	TRBV6-5	CASTLVRGNEAFF
TRBJ1-2	-	TRBV28	CASSLVGETGVYGYTF
TRBJ2-1	-	TRBV7-9	CASSLGTSGGDYNEQFF
TRBJ1-1	-	TRBV18	CASSLQRNTEAFF
TRBJ1-5	-	TRBV7-2	CASSPLQGRIGNQPQHF
TRBJ2-3	-	TRBV6-5	CASSSTADTQYF
TRBJ1-1	-	TRBV2	CASTYPAGTAVEAFF
TRBJ1-4	-	TRBV9	CASSPRGSEKLFF
TRBJ2-1	-	TRBV18	CASSPPRTLGLNEQFF
TRBJ2-5	-	TRBV10-3	CAISESIWSQETQYF
TRBJ1-3	-	TRBV7-9	CASSLKQPSGNTIYF
TRBJ2-7	-	TRBV6-6	CASSNRDTEYF
TRBJ2-5	-	TRBV7-8	CASSPGTSGTQYF
TRBJ2-7	-	TRBV11-2	CASLQGVGEQYF
TRBJ2-2	once	TRBV6-4	CASSVERGAGELFF
TRBJ1-3	-	TRBV10-2	CASSSQGSGNTIYF
TRBJ2-7	-	TRBV5-1	CASSSPGQGHYEQYF
TRBJ1-1	-	TRBV9	CASSPDVGFGEAFF
TRBJ1-3	-	TRBV5-6	CASSVTSGSGNTIYF
TRBJ2-7	-	TRBV7-2	CASSLRLAGAAYEQYF
TRBJ1-1	once	TRBV29-1	CSVEMVIGQGANTEAFF
TRBJ1-2	once	TRBV28	CASSPGGFARVF
TRBJ2-7	-	TRBV10-3	CAISDLAGQVTGQYF
TRBJ2-1	-	TRBV11-2	CASSQGRGYYNEQFF
TRBJ2-7	once	TRBV6-1	CASSETRGYEQYF
TRBJ2-1	once	TRBV30	CAWSGGRGSYNEQFF
TRBJ1-1	-	TRBV9	CASSGADMNTEAFF
TRBJ1-3	-	TRBV7-2	CASSVGAMENTIYF
TRBJ2-3	-	TRBV30	CAWRRGGTDTQYF
TRBJ1-2	-	TRBV19	CASSIEEGSYGYTF
TRBJ2-2	-	TRBV7-6	CASSLGVKRDNTGELFF
TRBJ2-5	once	TRBV2	CASSDRGETQYF